This T cell receptor (beta chain) was obtained from a study of T-cell memory formation after mild COVID-19. TCRdb passed the 5' RACE reads through MiXCR, listing each CDR3 protein once. Of 250,000 to 350,000 distinct CDR3 sequences in the sample, less than 20% were seen once. Germline CDR1 is MDHEN and CDR2 is SYDVKM. V dropped 6 bases and J dropped 3; count of bases not matched to a gene: 8. CDR3 size: 15 residues. This clonotype showed up just a few times. The sequenced material came from PBMCs or a T cell subset sorted from them (not recorded which). The receptor comes from a man younger than 35 who had mild COVID-19 (a few samples of this study predate the infection). Cell type and time point are not known. The chain has TRBV28 and TRBJ2-4, with 7 bases matching TRBD1. The CDR3 bases are TGTGCCAGCAGGTTGGGACAGCCTTACAAAAACATTCAGTACTTC. Amino acids: CASRLGQPYKNIQYF.